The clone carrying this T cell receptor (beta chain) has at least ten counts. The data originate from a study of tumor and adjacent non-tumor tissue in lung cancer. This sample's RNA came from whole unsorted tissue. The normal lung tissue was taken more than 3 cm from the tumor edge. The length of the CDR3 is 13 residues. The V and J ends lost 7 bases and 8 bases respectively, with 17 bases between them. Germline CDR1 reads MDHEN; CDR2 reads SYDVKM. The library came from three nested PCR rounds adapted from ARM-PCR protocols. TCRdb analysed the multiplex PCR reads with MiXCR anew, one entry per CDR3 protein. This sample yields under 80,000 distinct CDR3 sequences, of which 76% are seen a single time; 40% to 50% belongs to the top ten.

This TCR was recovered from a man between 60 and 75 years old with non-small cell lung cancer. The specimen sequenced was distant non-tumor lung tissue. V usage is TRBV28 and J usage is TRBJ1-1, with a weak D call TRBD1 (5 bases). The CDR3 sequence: CASNGGTTAEAFF. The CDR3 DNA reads TGTGCCAGCAATGGGGGAACGACAGCGGAAGCTTTCTTT.